Listed below are T cell receptor beta chains from one sample, sequenced in a study of blood T cell repertoires in COVID-19. The table came from immunoSEQ multiplex PCR; TCRdb's copy has only in-frame clones and leaves some out. Seen here are 150,000 to 250,000 clones, approximately 90% observed once, and the top ten hold 2% to 2.5%. The sample comprised PBMCs or T cells enriched from blood (not recorded which). The receptors originated from a woman in her 30s who had recovered from COVID-19. The conserved cysteine and the conserved F or W are not part of the CDR3 here. Only some rows state a clone size, as once, few, many or a class for expanded clones.

j_call v_call clone_size cdr3_aa
TRBJ1-4 TRBV27 NA ASSFRQAINEKLF
TRBJ1-2 TRBV9 once ASTMGSQAPYYGYT
TRBJ2-3 TRBV6-1 once ASSERVASTDTQY
TRBJ2-5 TRBV28 NA ASSLARAETQY
TRBJ2-4 TRBV10-3 once AISAEPTSGLTKNIQY
TRBJ2-2 TRBV2 NA ASSGRRDTGELF
TRBJ1-1 TRBV19 once ASSLRRDGEAF
TRBJ2-7 TRBV5-6 NA ASSGGTGIGEQY
TRBJ2-7 TRBV27 NA ASNGLAGGESYEQY
TRBJ1-2 TRBV2 NA ASSRDRDYGYT
TRBJ1-3 TRBV5-6 NA ASSFRAGNTIY
TRBJ2-3 TRBV7-2 NA ASSLQRVGTDTQY
TRBJ2-5 TRBV13 NA ASSFDRDRTQY
TRBJ1-4 TRBV11-2 NA ASSRGTNEKLF
TRBJ1-2 TRBV29-1 NA SVDQRTGNGYT
TRBJ2-2 TRBV4-3 NA ASSQEAPGAVNTGELF
TRBJ1-4 TRBV2 NA ANLIRDRGNNEKLF
TRBJ1-6 TRBV5-1 NA ASSLGGEYDSPLH
TRBJ1-2 TRBV11-2 NA ASSQNRGHGYGYT
TRBJ1-3 TRBV4-1 NA ASSQVQGTGNTIY
TRBJ2-6 TRBV29-1 NA SVVLLERDLGSGANVLT
TRBJ1-1 TRBV5-4 NA ASSLMGRGRNTEAF
TRBJ2-2 TRBV5-1 few ASSLEKQVLNTGELF
TRBJ1-1 TRBV5-1 few ASSLEAQGYTEAF
TRBJ2-7 TRBV12-3/TRBV12-4 NA ASSSGNYEQY
TRBJ2-7 TRBV11-3 NA ASSSGTGTEQY
TRBJ2-5 TRBV24-1 NA ATGDYQETQY
TRBJ1-6 TRBV9 NA ASSAGQGGNSPLH
TRBJ2-1 TRBV19 NA ASSALTSGGPYNEQF
TRBJ2-1 TRBV27 NA ASSLRTHKSSYNEQF
TRBJ2-7 TRBV7-9 NA ASSLRQGPYEQY
TRBJ2-7 TRBV30 NA AWSSHNSYEQY
TRBJ1-2 TRBV7-2 NA ASSLISRETGPGYT
TRBJ1-5 TRBV15 NA ATSRGGQGNQPQH
TRBJ1-1 TRBV18 NA ASSRTGIDATEAF
TRBJ1-5 TRBV19 NA ASSVQGDQPQH
TRBJ2-1 TRBV9 once ASSVFLGPYNEQF
TRBJ1-5 TRBV6-5 once ASSYSAYSNQPQH
TRBJ2-7 TRBV7-9 NA ASSGQHTYEQY
TRBJ1-6 TRBV19 NA ATTGTPNSPLH
TRBJ2-3 TRBV5-4 few ASSFGSGKNTQY
TRBJ2-1 TRBV27 NA ASSHQGVEQF
TRBJ2-3 TRBV19 NA ASSIPSGSTDTQY
TRBJ1-1 TRBV11-3 NA ASSKTPGIGGTEAF
TRBJ2-7 TRBV10-1 NA ASSDLRGAGGNEQY
TRBJ1-1 TRBV7-8 NA ASSSPLGGPLTNTEAF
TRBJ2-2 TRBV4-3 few ASSQGNWATGELF
TRBJ1-5 TRBV7-2 NA ASSVDRGQPQH
TRBJ1-1 TRBV3-1/TRBV3-2 NA ASGQGSTEAF
TRBJ2-2 TRBV5-4 NA ASSLMRETNTGELF
TRBJ2-1 TRBV5-1 NA ASYEQSLGNEQF
TRBJ1-3 TRBV5-6 NA ASSRGYGNTIY
TRBJ2-5 TRBV2 NA ASSEAMRLAGEETQY